This T cell receptor beta chain was recorded in a study of T-cell memory formation after mild COVID-19. Regarding the study as a whole: Second-wave clones reaching peak frequency on day 37 lacked confirmed SARS-CoV-2 specificity.

Amplification by 5'RACE using constant-segment primers produced TCR alpha and TCR beta cDNA libraries that carried sample barcodes and UMIs. Each CDR3 protein gets one entry after TCRdb re-called the 5' RACE reads with MiXCR. The data hold 400,000 to 450,000 distinct CDR3 sequences, with about a sixth observed a single time. Germline CDR1 is WNHNN and CDR2 is SYGVQD (reference sequence). V shed 0 bases and J 0 bases; nucleotides not matched to a gene: 2. The CDR3 contains 17 residues. Turning to this clonotype: Antigen: not known.

This chain joins TRBV10-1 and TRBJ2-2, with 9 bases aligning to TRBD2. This receptor was obtained from a man younger than 35 who had mild COVID-19 (a few samples of this study predate the infection). Cell type and time point are not known. Sequenced input: PBMCs or a T cell subset sorted from them (not recorded which). CDR3 coding DNA: TGCGCCAGCAGTGAGTCAAAGCGGGGGGCGAACACCGGGGAGCTGTTTTTT. Protein sequence: CASSESKRGANTGELFF.